The 29 T cell receptor beta chains in this list originate from one sample, sequenced in a study of T cell responses to AZD1222 COVID-19 vaccine. TCRdb keeps only in-frame clones here, not all; method: immunoSEQ multiplex PCR. Here the sample spans some 200,000 clones, 80% to 95% being singletons. Sequenced here: peripheral blood, sampled 28 days after the second AZD1222 dose. These receptors originate from an adult who received the AZD1222 COVID-19 vaccine.

Written as DNA, the CDR3 is TGTGCCAGCAGTGCCTTCGGCCAGGGGCGTGGAGCTTTCTTT. Protein sequence: CASSAFGQGRGAFF. The V call is TRBV25-1, the J call TRBJ1-1; TRBD1 is a possible D gene (6 bases). The CDR3 is 14 amino acids. CDR1 and CDR2 from the germline V gene are MGHDK and SYGVNS. Trimming shortened V by 4 bases and J by 10 bases, and 19 bases separated the two germline ends.

The chain carries TRBV19 and TRBJ1-5; perhaps TRBD1 as D (5 bases). CDR3 length: 15 residues. The V gene lost 1 base and the J gene lost 6 bases, with 13 bases spanning the gap. Germline values: CDR1 LNHDA, CDR2 SQIVND (reference sequence). Written as DNA, the CDR3 is TGTGCCAGTAGTATAGGAAGGGGAGGGATTCAGCCCCAGCATTTT. It encodes CASSIGRGGIQPQHF.

This chain uses TRBV7-9 with TRBJ1-1; D unclear. The CDR3 is made up of 15 amino acids. V lost 0 bases, J lost 6 bases, and 14 bases lay in between. Germline CDR1 is SEHNR and CDR2 is FQNEAQ (reference sequence). CDR3 in amino acids: CASSLANGVKAEAFF. The CDR3 nucleotides read TGTGCCAGCAGCTTAGCGAATGGGGTCAAGGCTGAAGCTTTCTTT.

This sequence joins TRBV7-2 and TRBJ1-6, with D tentatively TRBD1 (6 bases). Germline CDR1 SGHTA, CDR2 FQGNSA. V lost 6 bases and J 0 bases, leaving 12 bases between the germline ends. The CDR3 covers 16 residues. CDR3 coding DNA: TGTGCCAGCAGACAACAGGGAGGCTCCTATAATTCACCCCTCCACTTT. Amino acids: CASRQQGGSYNSPLHF.

The V call is TRBV12-3 or TRBV12-4, the J call TRBJ1-2; possibly TRBD1 for D (6 bases). There are 13 residues in the CDR3. Deletions cut 7 bases from V and 6 bases from J, with 15 bases between. The CDR3 sequence: CASTRRTENGYTF. The CDR3 DNA is TGTGCCAGCACCCGACGGACAGAGAATGGCTACACCTTC.

The J gene is TRBJ2-1, the V gene TRBV7-9; TRBD2 matches at 8 bases. V trimming: 1 base; J trimming: 5 bases; junction bases outside the gene matches: 4. Germline V CDR1 and CDR2: SEHNR, FQNEAQ (reference sequence). This CDR3 is 15 amino acids long. CDR3 sequence: CASSLGTSLDNEQFF. DNA for the CDR3: TGTGCCAGCAGCTTAGGGACTAGCCTTGACAATGAGCAGTTCTTC.

Written as DNA, the CDR3 is TGTGCCTGGAGTGTACGCGGGGGTAACTACGAGCAGTACTTC. It specifies CAWSVRGGNYEQYF. V is TRBV30 and J is TRBJ2-7, with 7 bases matching TRBD2. Trimming cost V 0 bases and J 3 bases; bases outside gene matches: 5. The length of the CDR3 is 14 residues. Germline V gives CDR1 GTSNPN, CDR2 SVGIG (reference sequence).

The chain joins TRBV5-4 to TRBJ2-2; D is unclear. The CDR3 is made up of 14 amino acids. Germline V gives CDR1 SGHNT, CDR2 YYREEE (reference sequence). V lost 0 bases to trimming and J lost 1 base, with 4 bases between them. In DNA form, the CDR3 reads TGTGCCAGCAGCTTGGGACAGAACACCGGGGAGCTGTTTTTT. This sequence encodes CASSLGQNTGELFF.

This rearrangement joins TRBV6-6 to TRBJ2-3; D uncertain. V gave up 6 bases and J gave up 2 bases, with 6 bases separating them. CDR3 length: 12 amino acids. Germline V CDR1 and CDR2: MNHNY, SVGAGI (reference sequence). This chain's CDR3 is CASRTHTDTQYF. The CDR3 coding sequence is TGTGCCAGCAGAACGCACACAGATACGCAGTATTTT.

This chain connects TRBV29-1 to TRBJ2-7, with TRBD1 identical over 8 bases. CDR1 is SQVTM and CDR2 is ANQGSEA in the germline V gene. The CDR3 covers 15 residues. J lost 0 bases, V lost 4 bases, and 8 bases had no gene match. The CDR3 sequence is CSVGARGRGSYEQYF. Here the CDR3 DNA reads TGCAGCGTTGGGGCCAGGGGGCGCGGCTCCTACGAGCAGTACTTC.

This clone was counted only a few times. The genes are TRBV30 and TRBJ1-2, with a tentative D call TRBD1 (5 bases). V was trimmed by 2 bases and J by 1 base, leaving 14 bases between them. CDR1 and CDR2 (germline): GTSNPN, SVGIG (reference sequence). CDR3 length: 15 amino acids. CDR3 sequence reads: CAWSIKGSRNYGYTF. The CDR3, as DNA: TGTGCCTGGAGTATAAAGGGGTCCCGTAACTATGGCTACACCTTC.

The chain links TRBV18 to TRBJ1-6; 7 bases fit TRBD1. The CDR3 length is 14 residues. V lost 5 bases and J lost 7; bases outside the gene matches: 5. Germline loops: CDR1 KGHSH, CDR2 LQKENI. The CDR3 protein is CASSAGTANSPLHF. The DNA for the CDR3 is TGTGCCAGCTCAGCAGGGACAGCCAATTCACCCCTCCACTTT.

CDR3 amino acids: CASSPDRREEKLFF. CDR3 in DNA: TGTGCCAGCAGTCCGGACCGGCGGGAGGAAAAACTGTTTTTT. The chain couples TRBV27 to TRBJ1-4; D not resolved. The CDR3 consists of 14 residues. V lost 5 bases to trimming and J lost 8 bases, with 15 bases between them. Germline V CDR1 and CDR2: MNHEY, SMNVEV (reference sequence). The full variable domain, rest sourced from reference TRBV27 and TRBJ1-4, is EAQVTQNPRYLITVTGKKLTVTCSQNMNHEYMSWYRQDPGLGLRQIYYSMNVEVTDKGDVPEGYKVSRKEKRNFPLILESPSPNQTSLYFCASSPDRREEKLFFGSGTQLSVL.

The chain carries TRBV12-3 or TRBV12-4 and TRBJ2-2, with D uncertain. This CDR3 is 13 amino acids long. Trimming removed 5 bases from V and 5 bases from J, with 9 bases in between. The DNA of the CDR3 is TGTGCCAGCAGTCCCCCAAGGACCGGGGAGCTGTTTTTT. It is translated as CASSPPRTGELFF.

The chain joins TRBV7-9 to TRBJ2-1; D gene unclear. In germline, CDR1 is SEHNR, CDR2 FQNEAQ (reference sequence). This CDR3 has 12 amino acids. Trimming removed 5 bases at V and 8 bases at J, with 10 bases between. CDR3 coding DNA: TGTGCCAGCAGCCCGCCTCGGCATGAGCAGTTCTTC. As protein: CASSPPRHEQFF.

The V gene is TRBV10-1, the J gene TRBJ1-1; D gene unclear. V lost 3 bases, J lost 1 base, and 6 bases lay in between. The CDR3 consists of 13 residues. Germline V gene sequence: CDR1 WNHNN, CDR2 SYGVQD (reference sequence). CDR3 nucleotide sequence: TGCGCCAGCAGTGATTGGAAGAACACTGAAGCTTTCTTT. It yields the protein CASSDWKNTEAFF.

V usage is TRBV12-3 or TRBV12-4 and J usage is TRBJ1-1; D uncertain. V lost 5 bases, J lost 0 bases, and 7 bases lay in between. This CDR3 has 13 amino acids. Written as DNA, the CDR3 is TGTGCCAGCAGTCTGTACCTGAACACTGAAGCTTTCTTT. Protein product: CASSLYLNTEAFF.

The V gene is TRBV9, the J gene TRBJ2-7; TRBD2 is a possible D gene (6 bases). Germline-derived CDR1 and CDR2 are SGDLS and YYNGEE. The CDR3 covers 16 residues. Deletions cut 4 bases from V and 6 bases from J, with 23 bases between. The CDR3 loop reads CASSSRKGGGLGEQYF. CDR3 nucleotides: TGTGCCAGCAGCTCACGAAAGGGCGGAGGGCTGGGCGAGCAGTACTTC.

This chain uses TRBV11-2 with TRBJ1-2; no clear D. The CDR3 spans 16 residues. The V end lost 0 bases, the J end lost 8 bases, and 19 bases lay between the germline ends. Germline V gene data show CDR1 as SGHAT and CDR2 as FQNNGV. CDR3: CASSLDLGRLQEGYTF. CDR3 nucleotides: TGTGCCAGCAGCTTAGATCTTGGACGGCTTCAAGAGGGCTACACCTTC.

The CDR3 spells CASSPQGQGARKTQYF. The CDR3 DNA reads TGTGCCAGCAGCCCACAGGGACAGGGGGCACGCAAGACCCAGTACTTC. The chain employs TRBV7-2 and TRBJ2-5; 12 bases map to TRBD1. Germline values: CDR1 SGHTA, CDR2 FQGNSA. V lost 5 bases to trimming and J lost 6 bases; unmatched junction nucleotides: 10. This CDR3 is 16 amino acids long.

The count of this clone is one. The rearrangement uses TRBV4-1 and TRBJ2-3; 7 bases agree with TRBD1. Trimming removed 3 bases from V and 6 bases from J; junction bases left unmatched: 9. Per germline, CDR1 MGHRA and CDR2 YSYEKL. The CDR3 consists of 15 residues. CDR3: CASSQAGTGVDTQYF. The CDR3 DNA is TGCGCCAGCAGCCAGGCGGGCACAGGGGTGGATACGCAGTATTTT.

This clone was found once. V usage is TRBV7-2 and J usage is TRBJ2-7, with TRBD1 matching over 7 bases. Germline-derived CDR1 and CDR2 are SGHTA and FQGNSA. The J segment lost 4 bases and the V segment lost 3 bases, leaving 6 bases of the junction unmatched. The CDR3 totals 14 residues. For the CDR3, the DNA is TGTGCCAGCAGCTTCACAGGGGAGTCGTACGAGCAGTACTTC. It translates to CASSFTGESYEQYF. Using reference TRBV7-2 and TRBJ2-7 for the parts outside the CDR3, the full variable domain is GAGVSQSPSNKVTEKGKDVELRCDPISGHTALYWYRQSLGQGLEFLIYFQGNSAPDKSGLPSDRFSAERTGGSVSTLTIQRTQQEDSAVYLCASSFTGESYEQYFGPGTRLTVT.

The chain has TRBV6-5 and TRBJ1-6; the D is unclear. This CDR3 region has 14 residues. V lost 2 bases to trimming and J lost 6 bases, with 8 bases between them. Looked up from germline, CDR1 is MNHEY and CDR2 is SVGAGI. CDR3 protein: CASSYTRTNSPLHF. As DNA, the CDR3 is TGTGCCAGCAGTTACACCCGGACTAATTCACCCCTCCACTTT.

The chain couples TRBV19 to TRBJ1-2; possibly TRBD1 for D (6 bases). The CDR3 has 14 residues. The germline V and J ends were trimmed by 3 bases and 8 bases, with 16 bases remaining between them. Looked up from germline, CDR1 is LNHDA and CDR2 is SQIVND (reference sequence). The CDR3 nucleotides are TGTGCCAGTAGTATCCTACAACAGGGACGCGGCTACACCTTC. It translates to CASSILQQGRGYTF.

The V and J genes are TRBV18 and TRBJ1-6, with D possibly matching TRBD1 (5 bases). CDR1 KGHSH and CDR2 LQKENI come from the germline V gene. The CDR3 consists of 15 residues. The V gene lost 11 bases and the J gene lost 7 bases, with 21 bases spanning the gap. DNA for the CDR3: TGTGCCTCCCATGGGACGCAGGGCCGGAATTCACCCCTCCACTTT. This sequence encodes CASHGTQGRNSPLHF.

This chain connects TRBV19 to TRBJ2-7; no firm D call. CDR3 length equals 14 residues. The germline gives CDR1 LNHDA, CDR2 SQIVND (reference sequence). V lost 4 bases and J lost 7, with 17 bases in between. This chain's CDR3 is CASSTLRTGEEQYF. CDR3 DNA sequence: TGTGCCAGTAGTACATTACGGACCGGCGAAGAGCAGTACTTC.

This clone was seen a handful of times. The rearrangement links TRBV3-1 (or the pseudogene TRBV3-2) to TRBJ2-3; 8 bases agree with TRBD2. This CDR3 is 12 amino acids long. V shed 6 bases and J 6 bases; nucleotides not matched to a gene: 2. The germline CDR1 and CDR2 sequences are LGHDT and YNNKEL (reference sequence). The CDR3 spells CASSPSGDTQYF. In nucleotides, the CDR3 is TGTGCCAGCAGTCCTAGCGGGGATACGCAGTATTTT.

The rearrangement uses TRBV2 and TRBJ1-2; TRBD1 aligns across 10 bases. There are 16 residues in the CDR3. The V gene's germline CDR1 is SNHLY and CDR2 FYNNEI. Trimming cost V 3 bases and J 8 bases; bases outside gene matches: 12. The CDR3 loop is CASSDYSGTGAQGYTF. CDR3 nucleotide sequence: TGTGCCAGCAGTGATTACTCCGGGACAGGGGCACAAGGCTACACCTTC.

For this clone: Distinct nucleotide sequences in the sample also encode this CDR3. The J gene is TRBJ2-7, the V gene TRBV5-6; D is uncertain. Germline CDR1 and CDR2: SGHDT and YYEEEE. The CDR3 has 13 residues. V was trimmed by 0 bases and J by 2 bases, leaving 6 bases between them. In nucleotides, the CDR3 is TGTGCCAGCAGCTTGGGGCGTACCTACGAGCAGTACTTC. Its translation: CASSLGRTYEQYF.